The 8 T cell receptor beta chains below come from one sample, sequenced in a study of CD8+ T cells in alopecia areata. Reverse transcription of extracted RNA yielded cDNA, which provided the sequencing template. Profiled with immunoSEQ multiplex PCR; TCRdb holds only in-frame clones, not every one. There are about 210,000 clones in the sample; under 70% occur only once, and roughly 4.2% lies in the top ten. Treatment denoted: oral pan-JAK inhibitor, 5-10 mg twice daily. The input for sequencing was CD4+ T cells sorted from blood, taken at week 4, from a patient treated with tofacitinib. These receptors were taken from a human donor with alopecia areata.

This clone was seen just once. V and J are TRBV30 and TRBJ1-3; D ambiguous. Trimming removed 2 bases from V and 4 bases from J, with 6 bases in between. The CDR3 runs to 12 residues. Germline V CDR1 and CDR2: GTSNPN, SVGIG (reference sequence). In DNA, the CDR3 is TGTGCCTGGAGTAGGGTCGGAAACACCATATATTTT. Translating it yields CAWSRVGNTIYF.

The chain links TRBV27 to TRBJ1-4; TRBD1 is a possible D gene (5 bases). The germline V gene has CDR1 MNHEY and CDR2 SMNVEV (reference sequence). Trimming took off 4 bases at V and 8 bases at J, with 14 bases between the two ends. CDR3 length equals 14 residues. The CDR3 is CASSSPGGGEKLFF. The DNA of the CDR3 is TGTGCCAGCAGTTCCCCCGGGGGAGGGGAAAAACTGTTTTTT. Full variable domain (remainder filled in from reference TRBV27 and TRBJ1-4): EAQVTQNPRYLITVTGKKLTVTCSQNMNHEYMSWYRQDPGLGLRQIYYSMNVEVTDKGDVPEGYKVSRKEKRNFPLILESPSPNQTSLYFCASSSPGGGEKLFFGSGTQLSVL.

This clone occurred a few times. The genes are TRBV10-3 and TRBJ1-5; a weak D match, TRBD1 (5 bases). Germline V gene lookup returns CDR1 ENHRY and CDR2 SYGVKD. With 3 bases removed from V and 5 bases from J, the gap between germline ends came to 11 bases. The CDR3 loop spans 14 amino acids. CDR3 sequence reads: CAISEGTYDQPQHF. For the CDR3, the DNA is TGTGCCATCAGTGAAGGGACCTACGATCAGCCCCAGCATTTT.

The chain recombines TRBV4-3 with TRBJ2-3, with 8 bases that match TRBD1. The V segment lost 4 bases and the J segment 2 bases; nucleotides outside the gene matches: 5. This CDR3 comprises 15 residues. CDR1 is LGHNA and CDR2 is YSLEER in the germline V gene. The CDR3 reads CASSPWTGLTDTQYF. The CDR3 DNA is TGCGCCAGCAGCCCATGGACAGGGCTCACAGATACGCAGTATTTT.

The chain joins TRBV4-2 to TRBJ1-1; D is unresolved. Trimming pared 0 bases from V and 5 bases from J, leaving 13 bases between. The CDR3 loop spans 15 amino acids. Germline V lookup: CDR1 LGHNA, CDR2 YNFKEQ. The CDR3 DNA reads TGTGCCAGCAGCCAAGATTCTCACGGGAGGACTGAAGCTTTCTTT. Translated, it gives CASSQDSHGRTEAFF.

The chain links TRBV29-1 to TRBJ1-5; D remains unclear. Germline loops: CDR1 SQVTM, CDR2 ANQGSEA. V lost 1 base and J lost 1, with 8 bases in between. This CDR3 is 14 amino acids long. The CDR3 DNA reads TGCAGCGTTGAAGGGGAGGACAGCAATCAGCCCCAGCATTTT. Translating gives CSVEGEDSNQPQHF.

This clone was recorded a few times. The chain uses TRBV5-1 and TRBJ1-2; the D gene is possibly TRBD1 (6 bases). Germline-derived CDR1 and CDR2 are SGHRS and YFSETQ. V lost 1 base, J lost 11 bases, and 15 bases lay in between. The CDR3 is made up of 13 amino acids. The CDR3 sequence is CASSLNRDGPYTF. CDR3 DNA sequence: TGCGCCAGCAGCTTGAACAGGGACGGCCCTTACACCTTC. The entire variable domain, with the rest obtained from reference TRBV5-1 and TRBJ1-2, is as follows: KAGVTQTPRYLIKTRGQQVTLSCSPISGHRSVSWYQQTPGQGLQFLFEYFSETQRNKGNFPGRFSGRQFSNSRSEMNVSTLELGDSALYLCASSLNRDGPYTFGSGTRLTVV.

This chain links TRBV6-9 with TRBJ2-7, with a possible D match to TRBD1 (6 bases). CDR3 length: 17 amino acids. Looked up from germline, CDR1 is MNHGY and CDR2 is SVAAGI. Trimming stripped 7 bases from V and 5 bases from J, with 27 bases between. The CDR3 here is CASTHREGELGVDEQYF. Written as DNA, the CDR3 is TGTGCCAGCACCCACCGCGAGGGGGAACTGGGCGTCGACGAGCAGTACTTC.